This T cell receptor (beta chain) was captured in a study of identical twins (dated by TCRdb to the mid-2010s). The study in broad terms: The study deep-sequenced TCR alpha and beta repertoires from monozygotic twins, unrelated adults of various ages and cord blood to test whether fetal clonotypes persist. To rule out contamination, replicate twin experiments were performed at different times with different library preparation protocols.

Measured from the cysteine to the phenylalanine, the CDR3 is 18 residues long. Only the CDR3 portion is preserved as DNA: 54 bases, with reading frame beginning at the first base. About this clonotype itself: This clone's antigen is unknown. At one boundary the junction diverges from the germline segment, which might be a read error.

The paper as a whole reports these results and caveats: The excess sharing between twins in beta out-of-frame sequences was weaker because fewer shared sequences reduced the signal-to-noise ratio. Invariant T cells such as MAIT and iNKT could partly confound zero-insertion analyses, although diverse VJ usage argued against such confounding for most clonotypes. Abundant cord blood beta clonotypes had fewer insertions, young adult naive repertoires showed a similar but weaker trend, and memory repertoires showed no such trend. In monozygotic twins, out-of-frame TCR alpha sharing was systematically underestimated by recombination models, although the models agreed with sharing between unrelated individuals. Compared with coincidental sharing between unrelated individuals, out-of-frame TCR alpha sequences shared between twins had an excess of sequences with low generation probability. Because the same donors could not be followed over many years, conclusions were based on cross-sectional statistical analysis.

Libraries were made using 5' RACE. Sequenced using an Illumina HiSeq 2000. A universal primer binding site was introduced by template switching, and a unique molecular identifier was present in the final cDNA, enabling accurate counting of TCR cDNA molecules. Specific primers in the conserved constant-segment region were used to synthesize first-strand cDNA for the TCR alpha and beta chains. To control for contamination, every cDNA library carried two barcodes: a SMART-Mk sample barcode plus Illumina barcodes. TruSeq adapter sequences along with Illumina sample barcodes were introduced in two successive PCR steps. The TCR alpha and beta cDNA libraries were sequenced on the Illumina HiSeq platform using custom primers. For the original study's pipeline: MiGEC was used to process raw reads and extract unique molecular identifiers, and MiXCR was used to find CDR3 positions. Recombination models were inferred per individual with the repgenHMM and IGoR tools using an EM algorithm. The analysis of shared clonotypes was done with the tcR package in R, with sharing normalized by the product of cloneset sizes. To study raw recombination free of thymic and clonal selection effects, out-of-frame nonproductive sequences were analyzed. In TCRdb, the public reads were trimmed at Q25 with fastp and aligned with MiXCR, with productive beta chains retained. Identical CDR3 protein sequences are pooled into one entry, listed with their most common genes and DNA. TCRdb assigned the V and J calls; the authors' analysis was not used. In all, the sample holds some 300,000 distinct CDR3 sequences, and roughly an eighth of those were seen once. 6% to 9% of the sample lies in the top ten.

Every donor was a healthy Caucasian. The twin cohort comprised three pairs of female monozygotic twins, all aged roughly 18 to 29 years. Positive isolation kits from Invitrogen were used to isolate the CD4+ and CD8+ T cell populations. The same sample was also used in a study of yellow fever vaccine responses in identical twins. According to the second study: The T cell response to vaccination in identical twins was reported by the authors to appear partly convergent and partly personalized. Focusing on identical twins, the study followed the T cell clones that responded to the vaccine, and did so with precision.

The TCR sequence derives from a woman aged 18-35 years in good health. Sequencing was done on a sample of CD8+ T cells sorted from blood. This receptor chain uses TRBV12-3 or TRBV12-4 and TRBJ2-1, with the D segment possibly TRBD1 or TRBD2, each aligning over 6 bases. The DNA reads TGTACCAGCAGTTTAGAATTAGGGGGGCCAAACTCCTACAATGAGCAGTTCTTC. It specifies CTSSLELGGPNSYNEQFF.